This T cell receptor beta chain was found in a study of T-cell memory formation after mild COVID-19. Libraries for TCRalpha and TCRbeta carried sample barcodes and unique molecular identifiers via 5'RACE. MiXCR, run by TCRdb on the 5' RACE reads, gives a single entry per CDR3 protein. The data contain under 600,000 distinct CDR3 sequences, about 22% of them singletons. The CDR3 is 13 residues long. Trimming removed 4 bases from V and 4 bases from J, with 9 bases in between. CDR1 SGHRS and CDR2 YFSETQ come from the germline V gene. This clonotype was seen a handful of times. The V and J genes are TRBV5-1 and TRBJ2-1; D not certain. The sample taken for sequencing was PBMCs or a T cell subset sorted from them (not recorded which). The receptor was isolated from an adult woman who had mild COVID-19 (a few samples of this study predate the infection). Cell type and time point are not known. CDR3 nucleotide sequence: TGCGCCAGCAGCACGGAAGGATACAATGAGCAGTTCTTC. Residues: CASSTEGYNEQFF.